This entry concerns a single TCR beta chain. The antigen is undetermined. The data are from a study of cytomegalovirus exposure and HLA in healthy donors. Use of 60 Vbeta and 13 Jbeta primers characterized the PCR. The repertoire was sequenced with immunoSEQ multiplex PCR; TCRdb's copy has only in-frame clones and lacks some. Among around 150,000 clones listed, roughly 77% were seen once. Overall study results and limits: From TCR beta sequences, most subjects' HLA-A and HLA-B alleles were reportedly predicted accurately.

The sequencing input was PBMCs. The sequence derives from a woman in her 40s in good health and CMV-seropositive.

The CDR3 DNA reads as TGTGCCAGCAGCCAGGGGACTAGCGGGATCACAGATACGCAGTATTTT. This encodes CASSQGTSGITDTQYF. The J gene is TRBJ2-3, the V gene TRBV9; 13 bases map to TRBD2. CDR3 length equals 16 residues. Trimming removed 4 bases from V and 2 bases from J; junction bases left unmatched: 4. Germline V gene data show CDR1 as SGDLS and CDR2 as YYNGEE. Full variable domain (outside the CDR3, taken from reference TRBV9 and TRBJ2-3): DSGVTQTPKHLITATGQRVTLRCSPRSGDLSVYWYQQSLDQGLQFLIQYYNGEERAKGNILERFSAQQFPDLHSELNLSSLELGDSALYFCASSQGTSGITDTQYFGPGTRLTVL.